This TCR beta chain was identified in a study of T cell responses to AZD1222 COVID-19 vaccine. Study findings and constraints: Targets within unmutated variant regions were reportedly found for nearly half of spike-specific TCRs. The donors showed a predominance of white British ancestry and of females, with possible underestimation of clonal diversity.

Sequencing used immunoSEQ multiplex PCR; TCRdb keeps in-frame clones, though not all of them. The sample records approximately 160,000 clones, about 91% being singletons. This clone showed up just once. What it recognizes is unknown. V shed 3 bases, J shed 2 bases, and the junction held 2 bases outside the gene matches. The CDR3 consists of 13 residues. Looked up from germline, CDR1 is SGDLS and CDR2 is YYNGEE. V and J are TRBV9 and TRBJ2-7; TRBD1 matches 7 bases. The receptor was isolated from an adult in good health. The starting material was peripheral blood, obtained on day 0 of AZD1222 vaccination. The CDR3 nucleotides read TGTGCCAGCAGCGGGGGACAGACCTACGAGCAGTACTTC. Translating gives CASSGGQTYEQYF.